Here is one TCR beta chain with its context. The sample belongs to a study of cytomegalovirus exposure and HLA in healthy donors. Across the whole study: In an early release, HLA-typed donors contributed some 82 million unique TCR sequences.

The PCR ran on 60 Vbeta and 13 Jbeta primers. Method: immunoSEQ multiplex PCR; TCRdb's copy keeps in-frame clones and lacks some. The sample has about 170,000 clones; 85% are singletons. Germline V CDR1 and CDR2: LNHDA, SQIVND (reference sequence). The CDR3 length is 15 residues. V gave up 4 bases and J gave up 1 base; unmatched junction bases: 5. V gene TRBV19 combines with J gene TRBJ1-1; TRBD1 aligns across 8 bases. Sequenced input: PBMCs. The receptor comes from a young man in good health and CMV-seropositive. DNA of the CDR3: TGTGCCAGTAGTAGACAGGGGACTCAGAACACTGAAGCTTTCTTT. It encodes CASSRQGTQNTEAFF.